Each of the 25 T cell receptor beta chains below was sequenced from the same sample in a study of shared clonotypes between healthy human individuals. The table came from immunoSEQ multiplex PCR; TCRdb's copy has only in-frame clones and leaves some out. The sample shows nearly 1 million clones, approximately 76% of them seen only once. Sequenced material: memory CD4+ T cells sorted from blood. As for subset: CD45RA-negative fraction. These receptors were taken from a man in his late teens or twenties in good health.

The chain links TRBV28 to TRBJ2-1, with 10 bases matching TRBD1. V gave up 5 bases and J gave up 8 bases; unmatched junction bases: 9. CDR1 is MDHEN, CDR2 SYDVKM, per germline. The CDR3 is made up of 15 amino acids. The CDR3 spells CASSNDRGRGDEQFF. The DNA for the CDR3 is TGTGCCAGCAGTAATGACAGGGGGCGAGGTGATGAGCAGTTCTTC.

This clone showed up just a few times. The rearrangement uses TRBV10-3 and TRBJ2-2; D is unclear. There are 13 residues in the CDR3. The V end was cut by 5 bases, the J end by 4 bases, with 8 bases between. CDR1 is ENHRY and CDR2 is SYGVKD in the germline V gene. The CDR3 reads CAISSFGTGELFF. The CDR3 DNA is TGTGCCATCAGTTCGTTTGGCACCGGGGAGCTGTTTTTT.

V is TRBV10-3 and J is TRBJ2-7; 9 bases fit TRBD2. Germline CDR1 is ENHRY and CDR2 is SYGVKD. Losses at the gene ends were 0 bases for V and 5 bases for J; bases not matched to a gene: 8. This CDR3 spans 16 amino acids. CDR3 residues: CAISESVGGGAHEQYF. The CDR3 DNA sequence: TGTGCCATCAGTGAGTCGGTTGGCGGGGGGGCCCACGAGCAGTACTTC.

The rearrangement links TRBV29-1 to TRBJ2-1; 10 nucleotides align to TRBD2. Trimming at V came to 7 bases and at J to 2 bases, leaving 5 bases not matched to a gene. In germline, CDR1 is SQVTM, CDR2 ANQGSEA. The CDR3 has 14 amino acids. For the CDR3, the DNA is TGCAGCGCTAGCGGGGGCACCACCTACAATGAGCAGTTCTTC. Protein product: CSASGGTTYNEQFF.

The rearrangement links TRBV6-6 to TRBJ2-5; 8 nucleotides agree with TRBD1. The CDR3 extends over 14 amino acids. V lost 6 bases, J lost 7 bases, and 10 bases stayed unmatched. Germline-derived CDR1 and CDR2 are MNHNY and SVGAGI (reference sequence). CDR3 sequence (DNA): TGTGCCAGCAGATCTCCAGGGGGCGCAGGGACCCAGTACTTC. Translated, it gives CASRSPGGAGTQYF.

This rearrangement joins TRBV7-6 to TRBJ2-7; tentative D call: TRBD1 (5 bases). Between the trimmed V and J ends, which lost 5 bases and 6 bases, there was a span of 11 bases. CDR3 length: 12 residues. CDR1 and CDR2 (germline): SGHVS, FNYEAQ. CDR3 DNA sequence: TGTGCCAGCAGCCGCTCACAGGCCGAGCAGTACTTC. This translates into CASSRSQAEQYF.

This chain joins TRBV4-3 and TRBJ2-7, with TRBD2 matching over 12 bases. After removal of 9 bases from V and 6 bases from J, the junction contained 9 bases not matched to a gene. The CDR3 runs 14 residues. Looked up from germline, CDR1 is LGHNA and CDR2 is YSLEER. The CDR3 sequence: CASTRGTSGREQYF. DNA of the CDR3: TGCGCCAGTACCCGCGGGACTAGCGGGCGCGAGCAGTACTTC.

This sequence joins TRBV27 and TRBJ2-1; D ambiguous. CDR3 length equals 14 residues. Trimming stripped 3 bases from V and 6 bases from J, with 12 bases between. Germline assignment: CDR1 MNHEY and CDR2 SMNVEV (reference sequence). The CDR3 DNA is TGTGCCAGCAGTTTTATTCTCCCCCCCAATGAGCAGTTCTTC. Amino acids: CASSFILPPNEQFF.

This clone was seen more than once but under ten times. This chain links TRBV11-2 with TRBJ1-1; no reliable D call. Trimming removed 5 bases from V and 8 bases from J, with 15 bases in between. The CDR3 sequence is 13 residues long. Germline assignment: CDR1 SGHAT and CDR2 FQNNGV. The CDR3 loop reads CASSLPGSGEAFF. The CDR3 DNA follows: TGTGCCAGCAGCCTACCGGGGAGTGGAGAAGCTTTCTTT. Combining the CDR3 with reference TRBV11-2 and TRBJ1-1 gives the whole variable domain EAGVAQSPRYKIIEKRQSVAFWCNPISGHATLYWYQQILGQGPKLLIQFQNNGVVDDSQLPKDRFSAERLKGVDSTLKIQPAKLEDSAVYLCASSLPGSGEAFFGQGTRLTVV.

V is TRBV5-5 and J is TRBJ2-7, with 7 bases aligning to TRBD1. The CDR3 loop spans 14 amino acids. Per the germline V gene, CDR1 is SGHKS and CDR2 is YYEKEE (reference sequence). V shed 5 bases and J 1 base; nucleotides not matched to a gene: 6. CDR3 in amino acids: CASRPQGPSYEQYF. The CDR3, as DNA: TGTGCCAGCAGGCCACAGGGGCCGTCCTACGAGCAGTACTTC.

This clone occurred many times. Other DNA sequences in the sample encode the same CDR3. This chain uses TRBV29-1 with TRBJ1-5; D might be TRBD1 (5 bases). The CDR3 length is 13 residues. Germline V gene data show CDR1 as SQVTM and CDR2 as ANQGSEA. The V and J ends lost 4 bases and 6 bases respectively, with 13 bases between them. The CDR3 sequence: CSVVSGGGQPQHF. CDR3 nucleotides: TGCAGCGTTGTCTCCGGGGGAGGTCAGCCCCAGCATTTT.

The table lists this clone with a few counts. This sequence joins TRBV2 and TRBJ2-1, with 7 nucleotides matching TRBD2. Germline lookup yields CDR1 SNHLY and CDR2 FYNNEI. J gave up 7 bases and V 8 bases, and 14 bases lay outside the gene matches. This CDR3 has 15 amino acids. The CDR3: CASARRGAGKNEQFF. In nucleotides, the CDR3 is TGTGCCAGCGCCAGGAGGGGAGCGGGAAAAAATGAGCAGTTCTTC.

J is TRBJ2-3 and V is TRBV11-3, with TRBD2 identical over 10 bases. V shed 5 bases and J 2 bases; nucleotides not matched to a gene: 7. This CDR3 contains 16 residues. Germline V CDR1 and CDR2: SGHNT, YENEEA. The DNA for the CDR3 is TGTGCCAGCAGCCTACGGACTAGCGGAGCCACAGATACGCAGTATTTT. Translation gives CASSLRTSGATDTQYF.

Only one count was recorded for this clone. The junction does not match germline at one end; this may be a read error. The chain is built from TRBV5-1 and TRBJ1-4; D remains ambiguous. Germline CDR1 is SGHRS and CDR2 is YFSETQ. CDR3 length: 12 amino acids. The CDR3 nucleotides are TGTGCCAGCAGCTTGGGCGTAGAAAAACTGTTTTTT. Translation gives CASSLGVEKLFF. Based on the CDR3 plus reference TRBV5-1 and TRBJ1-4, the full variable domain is KAGVTQTPRYLIKTRGQQVTLSCSPISGHRSVSWYQQTPGQGLQFLFEYFSETQRNKGNFPGRFSGRQFSNSRSEMNVSTLELGDSALYLCASSLGVEKLFFGSGTQLSVL.

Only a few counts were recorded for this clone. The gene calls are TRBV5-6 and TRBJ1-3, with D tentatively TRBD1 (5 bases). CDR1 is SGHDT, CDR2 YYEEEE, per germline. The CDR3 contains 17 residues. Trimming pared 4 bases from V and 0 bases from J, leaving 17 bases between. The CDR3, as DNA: TGTGCCAGCAGCCCGGTGAGGGGACCGGCCTCTGGAAACACCATATATTTT. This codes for CASSPVRGPASGNTIYF.

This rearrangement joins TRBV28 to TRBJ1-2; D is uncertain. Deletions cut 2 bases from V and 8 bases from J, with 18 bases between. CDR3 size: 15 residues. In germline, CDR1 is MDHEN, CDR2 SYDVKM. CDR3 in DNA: TGTGCCAGCAGTTTAAGGCGCTGGGCCGGAGGAGGCTACACCTTC. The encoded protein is CASSLRRWAGGGYTF.

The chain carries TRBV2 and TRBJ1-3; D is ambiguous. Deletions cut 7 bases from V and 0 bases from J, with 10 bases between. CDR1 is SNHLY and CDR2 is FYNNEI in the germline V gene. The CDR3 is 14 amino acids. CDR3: CASKPQISGNTIYF. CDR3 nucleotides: TGTGCCAGCAAGCCACAGATCTCTGGAAACACCATATATTTT. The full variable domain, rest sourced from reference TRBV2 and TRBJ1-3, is EPEVTQTPSHQVTQMGQEVILRCVPISNHLYFYWYRQILGQKVEFLVSFYNNEISEKSEIFDDQFSVERPDGSNFTLKIRSTKLEDSAMYFCASKPQISGNTIYFGEGSWLTVV.

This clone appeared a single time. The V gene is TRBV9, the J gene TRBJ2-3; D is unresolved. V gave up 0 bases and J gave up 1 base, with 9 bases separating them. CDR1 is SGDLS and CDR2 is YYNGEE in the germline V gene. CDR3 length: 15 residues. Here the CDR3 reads CASSVALSGTDTQYF. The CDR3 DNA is TGTGCCAGCAGCGTAGCCCTCTCTGGCACAGATACGCAGTATTTT.

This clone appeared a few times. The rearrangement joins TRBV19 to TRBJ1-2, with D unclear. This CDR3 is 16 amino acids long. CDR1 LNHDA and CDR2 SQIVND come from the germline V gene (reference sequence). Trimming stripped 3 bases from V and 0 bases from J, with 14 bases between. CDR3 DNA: TGTGCCAGTAGTATTTTATGGAGGACCACTAACTATGGCTACACCTTC. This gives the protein CASSILWRTTNYGYTF.

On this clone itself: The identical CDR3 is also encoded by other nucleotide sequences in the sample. Written as DNA, the CDR3 is TGTGCCAGCTCACCTACGACAGACGGAAACACCATATATTTT. This encodes CASSPTTDGNTIYF. The gene calls are TRBV18 and TRBJ1-3, with TRBD1 as a possible D gene (5 bases). Germline CDR1 and CDR2: KGHSH and LQKENI. The CDR3 has 14 residues. Between the trimmed V and J ends, which lost 3 bases and 4 bases, there was a span of 10 bases.

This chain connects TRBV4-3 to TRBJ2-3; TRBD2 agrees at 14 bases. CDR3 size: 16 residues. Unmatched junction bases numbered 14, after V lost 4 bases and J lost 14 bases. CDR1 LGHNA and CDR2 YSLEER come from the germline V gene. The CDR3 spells CASSPYLGLAGDVPYF. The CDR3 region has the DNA TGCGCCAGCAGCCCGTACCTGGGACTAGCGGGGGACGTTCCGTATTTT.

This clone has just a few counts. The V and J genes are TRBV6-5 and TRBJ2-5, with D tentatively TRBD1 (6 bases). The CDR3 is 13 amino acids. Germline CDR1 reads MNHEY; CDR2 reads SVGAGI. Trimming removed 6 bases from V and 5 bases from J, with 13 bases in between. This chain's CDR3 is CASRVGARETQYF. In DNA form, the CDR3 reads TGTGCCAGCAGGGTGGGGGCCCGGGAGACCCAGTACTTC.

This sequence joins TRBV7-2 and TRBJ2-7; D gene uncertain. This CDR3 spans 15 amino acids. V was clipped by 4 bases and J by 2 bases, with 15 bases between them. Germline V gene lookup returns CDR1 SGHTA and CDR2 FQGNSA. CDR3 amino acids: CASSSPEDGTYEQYF. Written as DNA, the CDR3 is TGTGCCAGCAGCTCTCCCGAGGACGGCACCTACGAGCAGTACTTC.

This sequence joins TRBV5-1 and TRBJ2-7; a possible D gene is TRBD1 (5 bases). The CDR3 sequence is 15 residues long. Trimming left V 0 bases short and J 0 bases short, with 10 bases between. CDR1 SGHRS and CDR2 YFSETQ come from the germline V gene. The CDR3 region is CASSLEGVLSYEQYF. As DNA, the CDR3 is TGCGCCAGCAGCTTGGAAGGGGTTCTCTCCTACGAGCAGTACTTC.

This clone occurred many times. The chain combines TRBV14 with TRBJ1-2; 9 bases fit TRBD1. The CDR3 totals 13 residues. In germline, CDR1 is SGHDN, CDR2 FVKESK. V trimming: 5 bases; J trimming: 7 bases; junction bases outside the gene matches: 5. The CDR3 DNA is TGTGCCAGCAGCTCACAGGGGGCTGGTGGCTACACCTTC. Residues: CASSSQGAGGYTF. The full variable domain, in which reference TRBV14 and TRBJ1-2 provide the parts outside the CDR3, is EAGVTQFPSHSVIEKGQTVTLRCDPISGHDNLYWYRRVMGKEIKFLLHFVKESKQDESGMPNNRFLAERTGGTYSTLKVQPAELEDSGVYFCASSSQGAGGYTFGSGTRLTVV.